Listed below are T cell receptor beta chains from one sample, sequenced in a study of blood T cells in healthy people across ages. In TCRdb, the 5' RACE reads were re-called with MiXCR into one record per CDR3 protein. This table holds approximately 800,000 distinct CDR3 sequences, 62% found once. The sequenced sample was blood. Receptor source: a man aged 25 to 40 in good health. Both conserved end residues are part of each CDR3. D genes are given only for firm matches. A row's size may be missing; if present it is once, few, many or a size class.

v_gene: TRBV14
abundance: .
j_gene: TRBJ2-1
d_gene: TRBD2
CDR3nt: TGTGCCAGCAGCCGACCGACTAGCGGGGCCTCCTACAATGAGCAGTTCTTC
CDR3aa: CASSRPTSGASYNEQFF

v_gene: TRBV4-3
abundance: .
j_gene: TRBJ2-5
d_gene: .
CDR3nt: TGCGCCAGCAGCCAAGATCTAGGGTTAGAGACCCAGTACTTC
CDR3aa: CASSQDLGLETQYF

v_gene: TRBV20-1
abundance: few
j_gene: TRBJ2-7
d_gene: .
CDR3nt: TGCAGTGCTATCTCAGGAAGCTCCTACGAGCAGTACTTC
CDR3aa: CSAISGSSYEQYF

v_gene: TRBV20-1
abundance: .
j_gene: TRBJ1-2
d_gene: TRBD1
CDR3nt: TGCAGTGCTAGGGCTACCGGGACAGGGGGCTATGGCTACACCTTC
CDR3aa: CSARATGTGGYGYTF

v_gene: TRBV7-9
abundance: .
j_gene: TRBJ1-1
d_gene: .
CDR3nt: TGTGCCAGCAGCTTCACAGAAAAGAACACTGGAGCTTTCTTT
CDR3aa: CASSFTEKNTGAFF

v_gene: TRBV28
abundance: .
j_gene: TRBJ1-2
d_gene: .
CDR3nt: TGTGCCACCATAACGCCGAGCAGGGTGGGCTACACCTTC
CDR3aa: CATITPSRVGYTF

v_gene: TRBV29-1
abundance: .
j_gene: TRBJ1-2
d_gene: TRBD1
CDR3nt: TGCAGCGTCCCAAATTCCGGGACAGGGCCTGGCTACACCTTC
CDR3aa: CSVPNSGTGPGYTF

v_gene: TRBV7-3
abundance: once
j_gene: TRBJ2-7
d_gene: .
CDR3nt: TGTGCCAGCAGCTTCATGGGGGGTGGCTACGAGCAGTACTTC
CDR3aa: CASSFMGGGYEQYF

v_gene: TRBV15
abundance: .
j_gene: TRBJ1-5
d_gene: .
CDR3nt: TGTGCCACCAGCAGACTAAGGACAGCGGTTAATCAGCCCCAGCATTTT
CDR3aa: CATSRLRTAVNQPQHF

v_gene: TRBV9
abundance: .
j_gene: TRBJ2-5
d_gene: .
CDR3nt: TGTGCCAGCAGCTACCCCCGATTCGGGCAAGAGACCCAGTACTTC
CDR3aa: CASSYPRFGQETQYF

v_gene: TRBV7-2
abundance: once
j_gene: TRBJ2-7
d_gene: .
CDR3nt: TGTGCCAGCAGCTTAGACCCGTTGCTGAGCTACGAGCAGTACTTC
CDR3aa: CASSLDPLLSYEQYF

v_gene: TRBV2
abundance: .
j_gene: TRBJ2-7
d_gene: .
CDR3nt: TGTGCCACCTCGACAGGTAATATCTACGAGCAGTACTTC
CDR3aa: CATSTGNIYEQYF

v_gene: TRBV12-3/TRBV12-4
abundance: few
j_gene: TRBJ2-1
d_gene: .
CDR3nt: TGTGCCAGCAGTCGTATTAGGGCGGATGAGCAGTTCTTC
CDR3aa: CASSRIRADEQFF

v_gene: TRBV27
abundance: .
j_gene: TRBJ1-2
d_gene: .
CDR3nt: TGTGCCAGCGGCTATTACGCCTATGGCTACACCTTC
CDR3aa: CASGYYAYGYTF

v_gene: TRBV7-2
abundance: once
j_gene: TRBJ2-3
d_gene: TRBD2
CDR3nt: TGTGCCAGCAGCTTCGCTAGCGGGGCCCCCACAGATACGCAGTATTTT
CDR3aa: CASSFASGAPTDTQYF

v_gene: TRBV7-2
abundance: .
j_gene: TRBJ2-7
d_gene: TRBD2
CDR3nt: TGTGCCAGCAGCCCTTTCTTAGCGGGGGGACCTCTCTCCTACGAGCAGTACTTC
CDR3aa: CASSPFLAGGPLSYEQYF

v_gene: TRBV20-1
abundance: .
j_gene: TRBJ2-1
d_gene: TRBD2
CDR3nt: TGCAGTGCTCCGAGGACTAGCGGGAGTTCCTACAATGAGCAGTTCTTC
CDR3aa: CSAPRTSGSSYNEQFF

v_gene: TRBV7-2
abundance: .
j_gene: TRBJ2-5
d_gene: .
CDR3nt: TGTGCCAGCAGCCAATCTAGCGCCCCCGGAGGGCAGTACTTC
CDR3aa: CASSQSSAPGGQYF

v_gene: TRBV6-5
abundance: .
j_gene: TRBJ2-7
d_gene: .
CDR3nt: TGTGCCAGCGCTTCAGGCTACGAGCAGTACTTC
CDR3aa: CASASGYEQYF

v_gene: TRBV5-1
abundance: once
j_gene: TRBJ2-5
d_gene: TRBD1
CDR3nt: TGCGCCAGCAGCTTGGTACCCGGGACAGCTGAACAAGAGACCCAGTACTTC
CDR3aa: CASSLVPGTAEQETQYF

v_gene: TRBV7-8
abundance: .
j_gene: TRBJ1-1
d_gene: .
CDR3nt: TGTGCCAGCAGCTTAGTACAGGGGAACACTGAAGCTTTCTTT
CDR3aa: CASSLVQGNTEAFF

v_gene: TRBV29-1
abundance: few
j_gene: TRBJ2-1
d_gene: TRBD1
CDR3nt: TGCAGCGCCGAGGGACAGGGCGATGAGCAGTTCTTC
CDR3aa: CSAEGQGDEQFF

v_gene: TRBV4-3
abundance: few
j_gene: TRBJ1-4
d_gene: .
CDR3nt: TGCGCCAGCAGCCGGCAGTCTGGTGGGGAAAAACTGTTTTTT
CDR3aa: CASSRQSGGEKLFF

v_gene: TRBV3-1
abundance: .
j_gene: TRBJ1-2
d_gene: TRBD1
CDR3nt: TGTGCCAGCAGCCACGCAGGACAGGGAAACTATGGCTACACCTTC
CDR3aa: CASSHAGQGNYGYTF

v_gene: TRBV7-2
abundance: .
j_gene: TRBJ2-7
d_gene: .
CDR3nt: TGTGCCAGCAGCCTCCTTTTCGGGGGCCCCTCCTACGAGCAGTACTTC
CDR3aa: CASSLLFGGPSYEQYF

v_gene: TRBV5-1
abundance: .
j_gene: TRBJ2-7
d_gene: .
CDR3nt: TGCGCCAGCAGCCCCCAATCAGCTACCTACGAGCAGTACTTC
CDR3aa: CASSPQSATYEQYF

v_gene: TRBV2
abundance: .
j_gene: TRBJ1-1
d_gene: TRBD1
CDR3nt: TGTGCCAGCAGTGCAACAGGGGCAGGTACTGAAGCTTTCTTT
CDR3aa: CASSATGAGTEAFF

v_gene: TRBV7-2
abundance: few
j_gene: TRBJ2-3
d_gene: TRBD2
CDR3nt: TGTGCCAGCAGCCAAGCGGGGAGCTACACAGATACGCAGTATTTT
CDR3aa: CASSQAGSYTDTQYF

v_gene: TRBV6-6
abundance: .
j_gene: TRBJ1-5
d_gene: TRBD1
CDR3nt: TGTGCCAGCAGTCTATGGGGACAGGGTGACGATCAGCCCCAGCATTTT
CDR3aa: CASSLWGQGDDQPQHF

v_gene: TRBV6-1
abundance: .
j_gene: TRBJ2-5
d_gene: TRBD1
CDR3nt: TGTGCCAGCAGTGAATGGACAGGGGGCATGAAGACCCAGTACTTC
CDR3aa: CASSEWTGGMKTQYF

v_gene: TRBV7-9
abundance: few
j_gene: TRBJ2-1
d_gene: .
CDR3nt: TGTGCCAGCGTTGATCGGGGTTCCTACAATGAGCAGTTCTTC
CDR3aa: CASVDRGSYNEQFF